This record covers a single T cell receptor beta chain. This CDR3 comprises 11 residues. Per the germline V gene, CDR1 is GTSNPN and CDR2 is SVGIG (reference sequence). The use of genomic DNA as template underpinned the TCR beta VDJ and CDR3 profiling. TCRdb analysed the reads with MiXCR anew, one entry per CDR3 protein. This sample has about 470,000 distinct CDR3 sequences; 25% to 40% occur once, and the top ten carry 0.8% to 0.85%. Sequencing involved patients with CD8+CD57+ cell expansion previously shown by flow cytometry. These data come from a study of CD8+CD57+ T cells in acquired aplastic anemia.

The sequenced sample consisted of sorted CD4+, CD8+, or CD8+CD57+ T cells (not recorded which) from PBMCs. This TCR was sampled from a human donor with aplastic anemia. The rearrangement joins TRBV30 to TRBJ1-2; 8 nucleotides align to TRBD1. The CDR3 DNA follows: TGTGTCAGAGAACAGGGGGAAGGCTACACCTTC. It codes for CVREQGEGYTF.